Listed below are T cell receptor beta chains from one sample, sequenced in a study of T cell changes during pregnancy in multiple sclerosis. This table comes from immunoSEQ multiplex PCR, and its TCRdb copy is limited to in-frame clones, with some not included. The data show about 60,000 clones, with 90% to 95% seen just once and nearly 0.2% held by the top ten. Specimen: CD4+ T cells from peripheral blood mononuclear cells, collected in the second trimester of pregnancy. These receptors all come from a female donor with multiple sclerosis, enrolled in a pregnancy study. CDR3s include the opening cysteine and the closing phenylalanine or tryptophan. The order of the fields is clone size, J gene, V gene, D gene, CDR3 DNA, CDR3 protein. The D gene is left open where the match is weak. Clone size, where shown, is once, few, many, or a class for clones that have expanded.

few | TRBJ1-5 | TRBV6-6 | . | TGTGCCAGCAGAGTAGGCAGCGATCAGCCCCAGCATTTT | CASRVGSDQPQHF
. | TRBJ1-2 | TRBV18 | . | TGTGCCAGCTCACAATCGGGACTAAACTATGGCTACACCTTC | CASSQSGLNYGYTF
. | TRBJ2-2 | TRBV5-4 | . | TGTGCCAGCAGCTTGGCAGGGAGGGAGCTGTTTTTT | CASSLAGRELFF
. | TRBJ2-7 | TRBV19 | TRBD2 | TGTGCCAGTTCTAGCGGGGCCTACGAGCAGTACTTC | CASSSGAYEQYF
. | TRBJ1-1 | TRBV28 | . | TGTGCCAGCAGTTTCACCAGGGTAAACACTGAAGCTTTCTTT | CASSFTRVNTEAFF
. | TRBJ1-4 | TRBV11-2 | TRBD1 | TGTGCCAGCAGCCCCACAGGGGGCCAGGAAAAACTGTTTTTT | CASSPTGGQEKLFF
once | TRBJ1-1 | TRBV19 | . | TGTGCCAGTAGTATACCAGGGGTCACTGAAGCTTTCTTT | CASSIPGVTEAFF
. | TRBJ2-3 | TRBV5-1 | TRBD2 | TGCGCCAGCAGTCTTAGCGGGGCTGCCATCCAGAGAGGCACAGATACGCAGTATTTT | CASSLSGAAIQRGTDTQYF
. | TRBJ1-2 | TRBV19 | . | TGTGCCAGTAGTAAGACAGACCTTTTTGGTGGCTACACCTTC | CASSKTDLFGGYTF
. | TRBJ1-2 | TRBV7-9 | . | TGTGCCAGCAGTGCGACAGGCGGATATGGCTACACCTTC | CASSATGGYGYTF
. | TRBJ1-1 | TRBV5-5 | TRBD1 | TGTGCCAGCAGCTTGACGACAGGGTTGAACACTGAAGCTTTCTTT | CASSLTTGLNTEAFF
. | TRBJ2-5 | TRBV5-1 | . | TGCGCCAGCAGCCGCGGGACTCCACCTCAAGAGACCCAGTACTTC | CASSRGTPPQETQYF
. | TRBJ2-1 | TRBV27 | TRBD1 | TGTGCCAGTGGGACAGGGTCCTACAATGAGCAGTTCTTC | CASGTGSYNEQFF
once | TRBJ2-4 | TRBV19 | TRBD2 | TGTGCCAGTAGTATGGCCCTAGCGGACGGCATTCAGTACTTC | CASSMALADGIQYF
once | TRBJ2-1 | TRBV7-3 | TRBD2 | TGTGCCAGCAGCTTACTAAGCGGGACCCCCCACAATGAGCAGTTCTTC | CASSLLSGTPHNEQFF
. | TRBJ2-1 | TRBV10-2 | . | TGCGCCAGCAGTTTAGTGGTCCATGAGCAGTTCTTC | CASSLVVHEQFF
. | TRBJ1-1 | TRBV20-1 | . | TGCAGTGGAACACCAGACACTGAAGCTTTCTTT | CSGTPDTEAFF
. | TRBJ1-1 | TRBV9 | TRBD1 | TGTGCCAGCAGCGTAGTAGGACAGGGGAACACTGAAGCTTTCTTT | CASSVVGQGNTEAFF
. | TRBJ2-7 | TRBV5-1 | TRBD1 | TGCGCCAGCAGCGCCGGGGACAGGGGTCGCGAGCAGTACTTC | CASSAGDRGREQYF
. | TRBJ1-5 | TRBV30 | . | TGTGCCTGGACTACGGGGGGAAATCAGCCCCAGCATTTT | CAWTTGGNQPQHF
. | TRBJ2-1 | TRBV10-3 | TRBD1 | TGTGCCATCAGTGAGAGCATACAGGGGAGAAACCGAGAAGAGTTCTTC | CAISESIQGRNREEFF
. | TRBJ2-5 | TRBV4-2 | TRBD2 | TGTGCCAGCAGCCAAGAACTTCGTAGCGGGAGTTTGGAGACCCAGTACTTC | CASSQELRSGSLETQYF
. | TRBJ2-3 | TRBV28 | TRBD2 | TGTGCCAGCAGTTTATGGACTAGCGGGAGATATGATACGCAGTATTTT | CASSLWTSGRYDTQYF
. | TRBJ1-1 | TRBV5-6 | . | TGTGCCAGCAGCTTTACAGGGCGAGGTGAAGCTTTCTTT | CASSFTGRGEAFF
. | TRBJ2-1 | TRBV5-1 | TRBD1 | TGCGCCAGCAGCTTGGTGGGACAGATGGGATTCTTC | CASSLVGQMGFF
. | TRBJ1-3 | TRBV4-1 | . | TGCGCCAGCAGCCACGTGACAGGTGTAAGAAACACCATATATTTT | CASSHVTGVRNTIYF
. | TRBJ2-2 | TRBV5-1 | TRBD1 | TGCGCCAGCAGCATCGGACAGGGGAGGGAGACCGGGGAGCTGTTTTTT | CASSIGQGRETGELFF
. | TRBJ1-1 | TRBV18 | . | TGTGCCAGCTCACCGGCTAGCCAGAACACTGAAGCTTTCTTT | CASSPASQNTEAFF
. | TRBJ2-1 | TRBV6-1 | . | TGTGCCAGCAGTGAAAGGGGATGGGGGCGAGGCTCCTACAATGAGCAGTTCTTC | CASSERGWGRGSYNEQFF
. | TRBJ1-5 | TRBV6-1 | . | TGTGCCAGCAGTGGGGCGAATTCCTTTGATAGCAATCAGCCCCAGCATTTT | CASSGANSFDSNQPQHF
. | TRBJ2-5 | TRBV6-5 | . | TGTGCCAGCAGCCGTACAGGGTTTGAGACCCAGTACTTC | CASSRTGFETQYF
. | TRBJ1-4 | TRBV21-1 | . | TGTGCCAGCAACCTACCCAGCGGAACCGAAAAACTGTTTTTT | CASNLPSGTEKLFF
. | TRBJ1-2 | TRBV1 | . | TGCACCAGCAGCCATAACTGTCAGCACCAGGGTCCACTCTATGGCTACACCTTC | CTSSHNCQHQGPLYGYTF
. | TRBJ2-6 | TRBV4-2 | TRBD2 | TGTGCCAGCAGCCCTCTAGCGGGTGTTAGCTCTGGGGCCAACGTCCTGACTTTC | CASSPLAGVSSGANVLTF
once | TRBJ2-7 | TRBV19 | TRBD2 | TGTGCCAGTAGTCTAATTTTTGTTCCTAGCGGGACCCACGAGCAGTACTTC | CASSLIFVPSGTHEQYF
. | TRBJ1-1 | TRBV30 | TRBD1 | TGTGCCTGGAAGTCGACAGGGGAGTTTGGGTTGGCTTTCTTT | CAWKSTGEFGLAFF
. | TRBJ1-1 | TRBV18 | . | TGTGCCAGCTCACCTCACAGGGACGCTGAAGCTTTCTTT | CASSPHRDAEAFF
. | TRBJ2-7 | TRBV5-1 | . | TGCGCCAGCAGCTTCGGACAGACCTACGAGCAGTACTTC | CASSFGQTYEQYF
. | TRBJ2-3 | TRBV19 | . | TGTGCCAGTAGTCCCTCCCCCGATACGCAGTATTTT | CASSPSPDTQYF
. | TRBJ2-7 | TRBV6-5 | TRBD2 | TGTGCCAGCACCCCCACGGGACTAGCGGGGGGTCACGAGTACTTC | CASTPTGLAGGHEYF
. | TRBJ1-6 | TRBV28 | TRBD1 | TGTGCCAGCAGCCGACCAAGACAGGGGGGTAATTCACCCCTCCACTTT | CASSRPRQGGNSPLHF
. | TRBJ1-5 | TRBV6-1 | . | TGTGCCAGCACCGCGGAGAGCAATCAGCCCCAGCATTTT | CASTAESNQPQHF
. | TRBJ2-3 | TRBV15 | TRBD2 | TGTGCCACCAGCAGAGATACGGCTAGCGGGGATGCGCAGTATTTT | CATSRDTASGDAQYF
. | TRBJ2-5 | TRBV7-8 | TRBD1 | TGTGCCAGCAGCCCCGGGACAGGCCTTGCGACCCAGTACTTC | CASSPGTGLATQYF
. | TRBJ1-4 | TRBV4-2 | . | TGTGCCAGCAGCCAAGAGGGGAGACCGGCCGGAACTAATGAAAAACTGTTTTTT | CASSQEGRPAGTNEKLFF
. | TRBJ1-2 | TRBV5-1 | . | TGCGCCAGCAGCCCCACAGGGTTTTGGACTAACTATGGCTACACCTTC | CASSPTGFWTNYGYTF
. | TRBJ2-1 | TRBV6-1 | . | TGTGCCAGCATCGGACAGTACAATGAGCAGTTCTTC | CASIGQYNEQFF
. | TRBJ1-1 | TRBV5-1 | TRBD1 | TGCGCCAGCAGCTTAGACAGGGGGACTGAAGCTTTCTTT | CASSLDRGTEAFF
. | TRBJ1-2 | TRBV6-6 | . | TGTGCCAGCAGCCCAGTTACCCCCGTATACACCTTC | CASSPVTPVYTF
once | TRBJ2-1 | TRBV7-3 | . | TGTGCCAGCAGCTTAGCGACGGGCTCCTACAATGAGCAGTTCTTC | CASSLATGSYNEQFF
. | TRBJ2-3 | TRBV4-1 | TRBD2 | TGCGCCAGCAGCCAGATCGGTCTAGCGGGGGGGCCCAGGTTGACAGATACGCAGTATTTT | CASSQIGLAGGPRLTDTQYF
. | TRBJ1-1 | TRBV19 | TRBD1 | TGTGCCAGTAGGGGGGACAGGGATATCGTCTCCACTGAAGCTTTCTTT | CASRGDRDIVSTEAFF
. | TRBJ2-7 | TRBV6-5 | . | TGTGCCAGCACCCCGACACTGGGCTCCTACGAGCAGTACTTC | CASTPTLGSYEQYF